The text below deals with one T cell receptor (beta chain). The antigen is unknown. The sample originates from a study of cytomegalovirus exposure and HLA in healthy donors. Regarding the study as a whole: Later analysis associated a missense DCLRE1C variant with TCR beta V- and J-gene trimming. Sequencing probably produced one cluster of sequence variants that were highly shared. A later analysis, which compared TCR beta chains of equal frequency, found the HLA-associated ones more clonally expanded.

The CDR3 consists of 16 residues. After removal of 4 bases from V and 6 bases from J, the junction contained 9 bases not matched to a gene. Germline CDR1 and CDR2: KGHSH and LQKENI. It was with 60 Vbeta and 13 Jbeta primers that the PCR ran. Measured with immunoSEQ multiplex PCR; TCRdb has only the in-frame clones, and not every one. The sample records 150,000 to 200,000 clones, 65% to 85% being singletons. The sequence was obtained from a woman in her 50s in good health and CMV-seropositive. The sample was PBMCs. The chain carries TRBV18 and TRBJ2-1; 10 nucleotides align to TRBD2. This chain's CDR3 is CASSLVASGSLNEQFF. The CDR3 DNA reads as TGTGCCAGCTCACTCGTGGCTAGCGGGAGCCTCAATGAGCAGTTCTTC.